The rows below give T cell receptor beta chains drawn from one sample of a study of T cells after yellow fever vaccination. TCRdb called the 5' RACE reads again in MiXCR, with one record for every CDR3 protein. The sample records about 240,000 distinct CDR3 sequences, 6.9% being singletons. The source was CD4+ T cells sorted from PBMCs, collected 15 days after the yellow fever booster vaccination. The receptors were gathered from a man aged 25 to 40 who received the YFV17D yellow fever vaccine. Each CDR3 is given with its conserved first and last residue. The D gene is left open where the match is weak. Size tells how often a clone was seen (once, few, many) or the class of an expanded clone, and some rows leave it out.

J,V,size,D,CDR3,DNA
TRBJ2-3,TRBV20-1,.,TRBD1,CSAKGTGGGTDTQYF,TGCAGTGCTAAAGGGACAGGGGGCGGCACAGATACGCAGTATTTT
TRBJ2-5,TRBV5-1,.,TRBD1,CASSLGQRVETQYF,TGCGCCAGCAGCCTGGGACAGCGAGTAGAGACCCAGTACTTC
TRBJ2-1,TRBV20-1,many,.,CSIPNNEQFF,TGCAGCATCCCGAACAATGAGCAGTTCTTC
TRBJ2-3,TRBV29-1,many,TRBD1,CSVGVTGGPDTQYF,TGCAGCGTTGGTGTGACAGGGGGACCAGATACGCAGTATTTT
TRBJ2-2,TRBV30,.,.,CAWVGIANTGELFF,TGTGCCTGGGTCGGAATCGCGAACACCGGGGAGCTGTTTTTT
TRBJ2-7,TRBV29-1,many,TRBD2,CSVIRRETSGSYEQYF,TGCAGCGTTATCCGGAGGGAGACTAGCGGGAGCTACGAGCAGTACTTC
TRBJ2-1,TRBV19,many,.,CASSIGSGTYNEQFF,TGTGCCAGTAGTATCGGTAGCGGAACCTACAATGAGCAGTTCTTC
TRBJ2-7,TRBV20-1,.,.,CSAETSGFLVVEQYF,TGCAGTGCCGAAACCTCGGGGTTCCTGGTCGTAGAGCAGTACTTC
TRBJ1-1,TRBV19,few,.,CATDGGLREAFF,TGTGCCACCGACGGGGGGCTGAGAGAAGCTTTCTTT
TRBJ2-1,TRBV20-1,few,.,CSASRSDEQFF,TGCAGTGCTAGCCGGAGCGATGAGCAGTTCTTC
TRBJ2-5,TRBV10-1,few,.,CASSDTKSGTQYF,TGCGCCAGCAGTGACACCAAAAGCGGGACCCAGTACTTC
TRBJ2-1,TRBV5-1,few,TRBD2,CASSLTGGGYNEQFF,TGCGCCAGCAGCTTGACGGGAGGGGGCTACAATGAGCAGTTCTTC
TRBJ2-3,TRBV5-5,.,.,CASRLLTNVPDTQYF,TGTGCCAGCAGGTTGCTGACTAATGTTCCAGATACGCAGTATTTT
TRBJ2-3,TRBV6-2/TRBV6-3,many,.,CASSSHSVRSDTQYF,TGTGCCAGCAGTTCTCATTCGGTACGGTCAGATACGCAGTATTTT
TRBJ1-5,TRBV6-1,.,.,CASSPGQQANQPQHF,TGTGCCAGCAGTCCTGGTCAGCAGGCGAATCAGCCCCAGCATTTT
TRBJ2-1,TRBV6-5,few,.,CASKPGREYNEQFF,TGTGCCAGCAAACCTGGCAGGGAATACAATGAGCAGTTCTTC
TRBJ2-7,TRBV20-1,.,TRBD2,CSARSLAGDEQYF,TGCAGTGCTAGAAGTCTAGCGGGAGACGAGCAGTACTTC
TRBJ2-1,TRBV5-4,.,.,CASSSTNRGKGRNEQFF,TGTGCCAGCAGCTCCACTAATCGCGGTAAGGGTCGCAATGAGCAGTTCTTC
TRBJ2-6,TRBV24-1,.,TRBD1,CATSPTTGASGANVLTF,TGTGCCACCAGTCCGACGACAGGGGCTTCTGGGGCCAACGTCCTGACTTTC
TRBJ2-7,TRBV20-1,.,TRBD2,CSAIEPRTSSMREQYF,TGCAGTGCCATAGAGCCGCGGACTAGCTCAATGAGAGAGCAGTACTTC
TRBJ2-3,TRBV18,many,.,CASSPKGQSPDTQYF,TGTGCCAGCTCACCAAAGGGACAATCCCCAGATACGCAGTATTTT
TRBJ2-1,TRBV25-1,.,.,CASSELAGTYNEQFF,TGTGCCAGCAGTGAATTGGCGGGAACCTACAATGAGCAGTTCTTC
TRBJ2-3,TRBV20-1,many,.,CSADHTRATDTQYF,TGCAGTGCTGACCATACACGGGCCACAGATACGCAGTATTTT
TRBJ2-3,TRBV20-1,many,.,CSAPLASGSTDTQYF,TGCAGTGCTCCCCTAGCAAGCGGGAGCACAGATACGCAGTATTTT
TRBJ1-1,TRBV3-1,.,.,CASSQGGKNTEAFF,TGTGCCAGCAGCCAAGGGGGAAAGAACACTGAAGCTTTCTTT
TRBJ2-1,TRBV10-3,.,.,CAAARDGNEQFF,TGTGCCGCGGCCCGAGACGGGAATGAGCAGTTCTTC
TRBJ1-2,TRBV9,.,TRBD1,CASSVVGQGDYGYTF,TGTGCCAGCAGCGTAGTGGGGCAGGGGGACTATGGCTACACCTTC
TRBJ2-3,TRBV7-2,many,.,CASSLRPNADTQYF,TGTGCCAGCAGCTTACGTCCCAACGCAGATACGCAGTATTTT
TRBJ2-2,TRBV19,many,.,CASSIRQPGELFF,TGTGCCAGTAGTATCCGACAGCCCGGGGAGCTGTTTTTT
TRBJ2-3,TRBV20-1,.,.,CSGLGSTDTQYF,TGCAGTGGCTTGGGTAGCACAGATACGCAGTATTTT
TRBJ1-1,TRBV5-1,many,.,CASSFSLNTEAFF,TGCGCCAGCAGCTTCTCCTTGAACACTGAAGCTTTCTTT
TRBJ2-3,TRBV5-1,many,.,CASSYSVDTQYF,TGCGCCAGCAGCTATAGCGTGGATACGCAGTATTTT
TRBJ2-1,TRBV19,.,TRBD2,CASSTTTSGDEQFF,TGTGCCAGTAGTACGACGACGAGCGGGGATGAGCAGTTCTTC
TRBJ1-2,TRBV6-2/TRBV6-3,few,.,CASRSSGSNYGYTF,TGTGCCAGCAGAAGCTCCGGGAGTAACTATGGCTACACCTTC
TRBJ2-2,TRBV6-5,.,.,CASRSRGELFF,TGTGCCAGCAGGTCTAGGGGGGAGCTGTTTTTT
TRBJ1-5,TRBV18,few,.,CASSLSQNQPQHF,TGTGCCAGCTCACTAAGCCAAAATCAGCCCCAGCATTTT
TRBJ2-3,TRBV20-1,few,.,CSAGGNPLATDTQYF,TGCAGTGCCGGTGGGAATCCCCTGGCCACAGATACGCAGTATTTT
TRBJ2-5,TRBV20-1,many,.,CSPLILETQYF,TGCAGTCCACTAATCTTAGAGACCCAGTACTTC
TRBJ2-3,TRBV20-1,many,.,CSTGVTDTQYF,TGCAGTACGGGCGTTACAGATACGCAGTATTTT
TRBJ2-3,TRBV7-6,.,TRBD2,CASRSGLAGGDTDTQYF,TGTGCCAGCAGATCGGGACTAGCGGGAGGGGACACAGATACGCAGTATTTT
TRBJ1-1,TRBV7-2,many,TRBD1,CASSSGQGLVTEAFF,TGTGCCAGCAGCTCGGGACAGGGATTGGTCACTGAAGCTTTCTTT
TRBJ2-1,TRBV25-1,.,.,CASSVAGYNEQFF,TGTGCCAGCAGTGTGGCGGGATACAATGAGCAGTTCTTC
TRBJ2-7,TRBV20-1,few,.,CSARDLNTYEQYF,TGCAGTGCTAGGGACCTTAATACCTACGAGCAGTACTTC
TRBJ2-3,TRBV19,few,TRBD2,CASSIGPQRDDTQYF,TGTGCCAGTAGTATAGGGCCGCAGCGGGATGATACGCAGTATTTT
TRBJ2-1,TRBV20-1,.,TRBD2,CSARDPRSGRVYNEQFF,TGCAGTGCTAGAGATCCGAGGAGCGGGAGGGTGTACAATGAGCAGTTCTTC
TRBJ2-6,TRBV7-6,.,TRBD1,CASSRSTQGVGGANVLTF,TGTGCCAGCAGCCGATCCACTCAGGGGGTAGGTGGGGCCAACGTCCTGACTTTC
TRBJ2-7,TRBV29-1,few,.,CSVGARLSSYEQYF,TGCAGCGTTGGGGCCCGACTTAGCTCCTACGAGCAGTACTTC
TRBJ2-5,TRBV5-1,many,.,CASSFEQETQYF,TGCGCCAGCAGCTTCGAACAAGAGACCCAGTACTTC